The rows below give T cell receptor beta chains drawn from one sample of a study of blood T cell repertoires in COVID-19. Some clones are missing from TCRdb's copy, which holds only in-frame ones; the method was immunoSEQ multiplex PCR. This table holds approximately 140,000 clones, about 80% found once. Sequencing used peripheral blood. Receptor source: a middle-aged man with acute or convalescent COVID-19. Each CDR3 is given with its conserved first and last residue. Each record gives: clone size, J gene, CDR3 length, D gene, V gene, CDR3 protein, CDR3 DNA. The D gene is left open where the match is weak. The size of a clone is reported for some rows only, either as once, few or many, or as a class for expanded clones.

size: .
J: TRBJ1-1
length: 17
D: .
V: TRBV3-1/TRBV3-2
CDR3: CASSQGHRLAMNTEAFF
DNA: TGTGCCAGCAGCCAGGGACATCGCCTAGCCATGAACACTGAAGCTTTCTTT

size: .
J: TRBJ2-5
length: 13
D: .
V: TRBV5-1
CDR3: CASSLSSSGTQYF
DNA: TGCGCCAGCAGCTTGAGCTCATCTGGGACCCAGTACTTC

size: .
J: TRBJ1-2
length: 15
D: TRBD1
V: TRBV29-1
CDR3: CSVEDTAGGGYGYTF
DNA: TGCAGCGTTGAAGATACGGCAGGGGGCGGCTATGGCTACACCTTC

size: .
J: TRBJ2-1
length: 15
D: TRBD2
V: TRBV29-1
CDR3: CSVALSGGAGNEQFF
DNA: TGCAGCGTTGCTTTGAGCGGGGGGGCCGGCAATGAGCAGTTCTTC

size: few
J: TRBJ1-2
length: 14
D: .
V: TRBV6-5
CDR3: CASSTGYRDNGYTF
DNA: TGTGCCAGCAGTACCGGTTACAGGGATAATGGCTACACCTTC

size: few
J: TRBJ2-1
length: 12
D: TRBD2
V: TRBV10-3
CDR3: CAISEGREEQFF
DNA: TGTGCCATCAGTGAGGGGAGGGAGGAGCAGTTCTTC

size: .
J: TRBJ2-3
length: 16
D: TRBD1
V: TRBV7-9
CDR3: CASSLASGGGTDTQYF
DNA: TGTGCCAGCAGCTTAGCGTCAGGGGGCGGCACAGATACGCAGTATTTT

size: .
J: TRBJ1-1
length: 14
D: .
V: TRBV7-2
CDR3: CASSQQQGDTEAFF
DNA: TGTGCCAGCAGCCAGCAACAGGGTGACACTGAAGCTTTCTTT

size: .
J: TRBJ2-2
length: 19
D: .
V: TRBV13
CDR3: CASSSRTLQGWRDTGELFF
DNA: TGTGCCAGCAGCTCCCGAACCCTACAGGGATGGCGGGACACCGGGGAGCTGTTTTTT

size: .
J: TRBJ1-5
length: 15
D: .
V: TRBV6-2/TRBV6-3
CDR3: CASSPAGDANQPQHF
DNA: TGTGCCAGCAGTCCCGCAGGGGACGCCAATCAGCCCCAGCATTTT

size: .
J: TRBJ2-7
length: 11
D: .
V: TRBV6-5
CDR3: CAPQGATEQYF
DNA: TGTGCCCCACAAGGGGCAACTGAGCAGTACTTC

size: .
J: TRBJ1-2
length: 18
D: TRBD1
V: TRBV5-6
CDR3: CASSFGGPLGQKDGGYTF
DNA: TGTGCCAGCAGCTTCGGAGGGCCTCTGGGACAGAAAGACGGGGGCTACACCTTC

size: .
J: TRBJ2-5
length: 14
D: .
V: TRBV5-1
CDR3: CASSLWAVQETQYF
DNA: TGCGCCAGCAGCTTGTGGGCAGTCCAAGAGACCCAGTACTTC

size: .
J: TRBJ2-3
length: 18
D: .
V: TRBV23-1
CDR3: CASSQGSWGVHYTDTQYF
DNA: TGCGCCAGCAGTCAAGGGAGCTGGGGGGTTCATTACACAGATACGCAGTATTTT

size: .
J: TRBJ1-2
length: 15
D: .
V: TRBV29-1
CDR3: CSVEDRGGLSYGYTF
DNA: TGCAGCGTTGAAGATCGTGGAGGGTTAAGCTATGGCTACACCTTC

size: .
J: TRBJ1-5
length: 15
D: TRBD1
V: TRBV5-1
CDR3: CASSPGTGGVQPQHF
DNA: TGCGCCAGCAGCCCTGGGACAGGGGGCGTTCAGCCCCAGCATTTT

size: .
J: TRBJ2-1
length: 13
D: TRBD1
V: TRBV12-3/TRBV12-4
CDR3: CAQGTGGYNEQFF
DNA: TGTGCTCAGGGAACAGGGGGATACAATGAGCAGTTCTTC

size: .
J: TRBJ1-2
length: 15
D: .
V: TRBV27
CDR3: CASRLTALSLYGYTF
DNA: TGTGCCAGCAGGCTGACAGCCCTATCGCTCTATGGCTACACCTTC

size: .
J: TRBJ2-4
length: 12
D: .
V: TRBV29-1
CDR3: CSVGGNVNIQYF
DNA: TGCAGCGTTGGTGGCAACGTAAACATTCAGTACTTC

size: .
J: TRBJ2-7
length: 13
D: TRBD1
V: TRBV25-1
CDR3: CASIGTGMYEQYF
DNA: TGTGCCAGCATTGGGACAGGGATGTACGAGCAGTACTTC

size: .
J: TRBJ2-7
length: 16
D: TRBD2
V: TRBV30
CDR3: CAWSRPAGGLSYEQYF
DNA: TGTGCCTGGAGTCGGCCCGCGGGGGGCCTCTCCTACGAGCAGTACTTC

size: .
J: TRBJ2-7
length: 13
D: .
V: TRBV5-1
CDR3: CASSGSTRWEQYF
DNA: TGCGCCAGCAGCGGCAGTACCAGATGGGAGCAGTACTTC

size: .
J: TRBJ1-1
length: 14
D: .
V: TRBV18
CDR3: CASSRTDLNTEAFF
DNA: TGTGCCAGCTCCCGGACAGATCTGAACACTGAAGCTTTCTTT

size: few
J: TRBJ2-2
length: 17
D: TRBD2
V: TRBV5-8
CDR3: CASSSRGGTAGTGELFF
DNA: TGTGCCAGCAGCTCCCGGGGGGGAACGGCCGGCACCGGGGAGCTGTTTTTT

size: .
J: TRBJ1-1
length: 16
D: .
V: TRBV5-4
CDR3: CASTLRAGIMNTEAFF
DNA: TGTGCCAGCACCTTGAGAGCAGGAATAATGAACACTGAAGCTTTCTTT

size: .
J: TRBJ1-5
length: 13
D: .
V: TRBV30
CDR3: CAWSETENQPQHF
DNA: TGTGCCTGGAGTGAAACAGAGAATCAGCCCCAGCATTTT

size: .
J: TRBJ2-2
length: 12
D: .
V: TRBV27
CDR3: CASSRLGGELFF
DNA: TGTGCCAGCAGTCGCCTAGGCGGGGAGCTGTTTTTT

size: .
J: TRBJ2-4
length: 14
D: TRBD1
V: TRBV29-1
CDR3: CSVKQGEAKNIQYF
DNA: TGCAGCGTAAAACAGGGGGAAGCCAAAAACATTCAGTACTTC